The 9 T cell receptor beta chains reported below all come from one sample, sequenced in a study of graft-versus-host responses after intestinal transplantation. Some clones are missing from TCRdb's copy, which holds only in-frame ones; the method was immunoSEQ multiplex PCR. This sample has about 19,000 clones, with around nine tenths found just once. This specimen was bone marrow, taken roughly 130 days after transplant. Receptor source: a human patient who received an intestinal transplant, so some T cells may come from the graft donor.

The CDR3 sequence: CSAELLTNTEAFF. CDR3 DNA sequence: TGCAGCGCCGAACTTCTTACTAACACTGAAGCTTTCTTT. This chain links TRBV29-1 with TRBJ1-1; no definite D call. Trimming left V 7 bases short and J 2 bases short, with 14 bases between. Germline V gives CDR1 SQVTM, CDR2 ANQGSEA. CDR3 length: 13 amino acids.

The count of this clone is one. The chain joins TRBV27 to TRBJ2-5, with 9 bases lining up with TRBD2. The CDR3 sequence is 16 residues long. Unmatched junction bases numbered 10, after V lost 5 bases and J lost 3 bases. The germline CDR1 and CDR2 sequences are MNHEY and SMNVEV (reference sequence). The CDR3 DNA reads TGTGCCAGCAGTCCCATAGCGGGAGCCCCAGAAGAGACCCAGTACTTC. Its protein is CASSPIAGAPEETQYF.

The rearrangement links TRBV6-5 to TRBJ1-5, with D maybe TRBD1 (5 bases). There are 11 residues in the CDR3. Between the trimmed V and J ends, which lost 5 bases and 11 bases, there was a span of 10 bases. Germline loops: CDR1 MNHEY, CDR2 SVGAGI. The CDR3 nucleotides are TGTGCCAGCAGTGAGGGGCTGGCCCAGCATTTT. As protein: CASSEGLAQHF.

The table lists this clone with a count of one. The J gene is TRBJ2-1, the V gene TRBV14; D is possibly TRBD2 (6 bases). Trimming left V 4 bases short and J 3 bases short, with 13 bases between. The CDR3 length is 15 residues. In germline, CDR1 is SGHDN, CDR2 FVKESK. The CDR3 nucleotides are TGTGCCAGCAGCCTCCGGGACTCCTTCTACAATGAGCAGTTCTTC. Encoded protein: CASSLRDSFYNEQFF.

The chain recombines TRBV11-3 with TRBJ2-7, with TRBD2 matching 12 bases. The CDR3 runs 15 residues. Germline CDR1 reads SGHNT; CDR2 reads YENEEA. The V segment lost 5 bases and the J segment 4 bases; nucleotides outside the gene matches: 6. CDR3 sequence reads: CASSPGGTSGYEQYF. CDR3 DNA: TGTGCCAGCAGCCCGGGAGGGACTAGCGGGTACGAGCAGTACTTC.

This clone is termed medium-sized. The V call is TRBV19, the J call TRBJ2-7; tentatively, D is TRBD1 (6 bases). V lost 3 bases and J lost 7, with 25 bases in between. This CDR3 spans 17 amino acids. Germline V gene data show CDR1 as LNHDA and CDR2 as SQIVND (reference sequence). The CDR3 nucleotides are TGTGCCAGTAGTATGTCCGTTGGACAGCCCTACGTCGATGAGCAGTACTTC. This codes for CASSMSVGQPYVDEQYF.

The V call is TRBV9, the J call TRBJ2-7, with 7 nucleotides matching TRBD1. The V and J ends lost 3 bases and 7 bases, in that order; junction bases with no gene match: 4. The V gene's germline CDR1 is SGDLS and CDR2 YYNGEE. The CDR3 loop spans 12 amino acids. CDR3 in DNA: TGTGCCAGCAGCGCCACAGGGGTAGAGCAGTACTTC. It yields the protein CASSATGVEQYF.

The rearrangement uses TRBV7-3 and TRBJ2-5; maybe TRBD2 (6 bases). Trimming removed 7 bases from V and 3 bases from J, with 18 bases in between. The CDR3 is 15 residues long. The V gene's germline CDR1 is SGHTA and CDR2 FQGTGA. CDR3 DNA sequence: TGTGCCAGCACCCCCGCCGGGGGATGGGAAGAGACCCAGTACTTC. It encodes CASTPAGGWEETQYF.

CDR3 in amino acids: CASSLASVSGGDEQFF. The CDR3 nucleotides are TGCGCCAGCAGCTTGGCCTCCGTCTCGGGAGGCGATGAGCAGTTCTTC. The chain carries TRBV5-1 and TRBJ2-1; 7 nucleotides match TRBD2. This CDR3 has 16 residues. Germline V gene lookup returns CDR1 SGHRS and CDR2 YFSETQ. J lost 8 bases, V lost 0 bases, and 11 bases had no gene match.